This T cell receptor (beta chain) stems from a study of cytomegalovirus exposure and HLA in healthy donors. Study results and limitations: The investigators catalogued 164 TCR beta chains as cytomegalovirus-associated. Rare sequences made up most TCRs, while some public TCRs were found in many donors. The tendency of first-cohort TCR clusters to co-occur in the 90 to 150 validation repertoires emerged from a later analysis. Confirmation was obtained in vitro that a few CMV-associated chains are specific for CMV antigens.

Turning to this clone: Antigen: not known.

CDR3 length: 12 residues. CDR1 MGHDK and CDR2 SYGVNS come from the germline V gene. V was cut by 8 bases and J by 2 bases, with 10 bases left in between. Assay: immunoSEQ multiplex PCR; the TCRdb copy retains only in-frame clones and omits some. The profile shows around 150,000 clones, approximately 80% of them singletons. Material for sequencing was PBMCs. The genes are TRBV25-1 and TRBJ2-7, with D possibly matching TRBD2 (6 bases). The origin of this receptor is a man aged 25-45 years in good health and CMV-seropositive. CDR3 region: CASGGLAYEQYF. The CDR3 bases are TGTGCCAGCGGGGGACTGGCCTACGAGCAGTACTTC.